These 29 T cell receptor beta chains came from one sample sequenced in a study of T cells in Graves' hyperthyroidism and ophthalmopathy (dated by TCRdb to the late 2010s). The protocol used for the library was multiplex PCR. Sequencing relied on an Illumina HiSeq 2000. TCR beta CDR3 regions were amplified from RNA transcripts. For the first round of RT-PCR on the TCR CDR3, the HTBI primer set was used together with the Qiagen OneStep RT-PCR kit. TCRdb reworked the public reads: Q25 trimming with fastp, MiXCR clone assembly, productive beta chains retained. Duplicate CDR3 protein sequences are folded into a single record with the most common DNA and genes. The table for this sample lists approximately 330,000 distinct CDR3 sequences; 21% of them were counted only once. The ten largest clones take up over 40% of the sample. The specimen sequenced was blood. The receptor source for this set is a woman aged 45 to 65 with Graves' hyperthyroidism.

This clonotype has ten or more counts. The V call is TRBV7-9, the J call TRBJ2-4; 7 nucleotides agree with TRBD1. The germline gives CDR1 SEHNR, CDR2 FQNEAQ (reference sequence). CDR3 length equals 14 residues. V dropped 5 bases and J dropped 7; count of bases not matched to a gene: 8. The CDR3 is CASSQGTAGNIQYF. The CDR3, as DNA: TGTGCCAGCAGCCAGGGGACAGCTGGGAACATTCAGTACTTC.

This clonotype was seen ten or more times. This chain links TRBV11-2 with TRBJ2-1, with no clear D. The V gene's germline CDR1 is SGHAT and CDR2 FQNNGV. The CDR3 extends over 13 amino acids. Trimming took 2 bases from V and 5 from J, leaving 7 bases between them. CDR3 sequence reads: CASSLKGNNEQFF. As DNA, the CDR3 is TGTGCCAGCAGCTTAAAAGGGAACAATGAGCAGTTCTTC. Full variable domain (missing parts from reference TRBV11-2 and TRBJ2-1): EAGVAQSPRYKIIEKRQSVAFWCNPISGHATLYWYQQILGQGPKLLIQFQNNGVVDDSQLPKDRFSAERLKGVDSTLKIQPAKLEDSAVYLCASSLKGNNEQFFGPGTRLTVL.

The chain couples TRBV2 to TRBJ1-2, with 8 bases that match TRBD1. The ends lost 5 bases at V and 4 bases at J; junction bases unmatched: 6. CDR1 SNHLY and CDR2 FYNNEI come from the germline V gene. The CDR3 totals 14 residues. This CDR3 reads CASSRTGNSYGYTF. CDR3 nucleotides: TGTGCCAGCAGTCGGACAGGGAACAGCTATGGCTACACCTTC.

This clonotype came up many times. The V gene is TRBV7-8, the J gene TRBJ2-1; 7 bases are shared with TRBD2. The V gene's germline CDR1 is SGHVS and CDR2 FQNEAQ. Trimming took 6 bases from V and 5 from J; bases not matched to a gene: 13. The CDR3 spans 16 residues. CDR3 DNA sequence: TGTGCCAGCAGTTCTAGGAGACCGGGGACTAACAATGAGCAGTTCTTC. Its translation is CASSSRRPGTNNEQFF.

On this clonotype: Since a much larger clone is just one base distant, this may be a read error. The V call is TRBV7-9, the J call TRBJ2-7, with D perhaps given as TRBD1 or TRBD2 (6 bases each). There are 14 residues in the CDR3. Trimming took off 5 bases at V and 8 bases at J, with 19 bases between the two ends. From germline, CDR1 is SEHNR and CDR2 FQNEAQ (reference sequence). The CDR3, as DNA: TGTGCCAGCAGCCGGACTAACGGGGGCTCCCAGCAGTACTTC. Translation: CASSRTNGGSQQYF.

This clonotype was counted at least ten times. The chain has TRBV28 and TRBJ1-5, with D perhaps matching TRBD1 (6 bases). Per the germline V gene, CDR1 is MDHEN and CDR2 is SYDVKM. Deletions cut 6 bases from V and 0 bases from J, with 12 bases between. CDR3 length: 15 amino acids. The CDR3 here is CASSRQVHSNQPQHF. CDR3 nucleotides: TGTGCCAGCAGCAGACAGGTCCATAGCAATCAGCCCCAGCATTTT.

This clonotype was picked up many times. This sequence joins TRBV6-1 and TRBJ2-3, with unresolved D. The CDR3 sequence is 13 residues long. Germline loops: CDR1 MNHNS, CDR2 SASEGT. V dropped 6 bases and J dropped 3 bases, with 10 bases sitting between them. DNA for the CDR3: TGTGCCAGCAGGCTCTCCCTGACAGATACGCAGTATTTT. Protein: CASRLSLTDTQYF.

The V and J genes are TRBV6-2 or TRBV6-3 and TRBJ2-1; D tentatively fits TRBD1 or TRBD2 (5 bases each). CDR1 is MNHEY, CDR2 SVGEGT, per germline. This CDR3 has 16 amino acids. V lost 6 bases and J 8 bases, leaving 23 bases between the germline ends. The CDR3 DNA sequence: TGTGCCAGCAGCGACCCCGGGGCTAGCTCAATCTATGAGCAGTTCTTC. As protein: CASSDPGASSIYEQFF.

This clonotype was found many times. The V gene is TRBV27, the J gene TRBJ1-1; 8 positions agree with TRBD1. This CDR3 contains 13 residues. The germline gives CDR1 MNHEY, CDR2 SMNVEV (reference sequence). V trimming: 2 bases; J trimming: 4 bases; junction bases outside the gene matches: 0. The DNA for the CDR3 is TGTGCCAGCAGTTTACAGGGGGCCACTGAAGCTTTCTTT. Its protein is CASSLQGATEAFF.

This clonotype was detected many times. The CDR3 sequence: CASRREGQGNYEQYF. Written as DNA, the CDR3 is TGTGCCAGCCGTCGAGAGGGACAGGGGAACTACGAGCAGTACTTC. This chain joins TRBV7-2 and TRBJ2-7; TRBD1 agrees at 10 bases. This CDR3 contains 15 residues. V dropped 8 bases and J dropped 3; count of bases not matched to a gene: 10. Germline-derived CDR1 and CDR2 are SGHTA and FQGNSA.

This clonotype was detected a few times. The rearrangement joins TRBV20-1 to TRBJ1-2; tentatively, D is TRBD1 (5 bases). The V and J ends lost 7 bases and 2 bases respectively, with 8 bases between them. The CDR3 is 11 residues long. CDR1 and CDR2 (germline): DFQATT, SNEGSKA (reference sequence). The CDR3 region is CSVPGNYGYTF. Written as DNA, the CDR3 is TGCAGTGTTCCAGGGAACTATGGCTACACCTTC.

This chain links TRBV29-1 with TRBJ1-1, with D hard to call. In germline, CDR1 is SQVTM, CDR2 ANQGSEA. Trimming stripped 7 bases from V and 1 base from J, with 4 bases between. The CDR3 has 10 residues. Written as DNA, the CDR3 is TGCAGCGCTCAGAACACTGAAGCTTTCTTT. Its translation: CSAQNTEAFF.

This clonotype was seen ten or more times. This chain uses TRBV28 with TRBJ2-1; TRBD2 agrees at 9 bases. CDR1 MDHEN and CDR2 SYDVKM come from the germline V gene. This CDR3 comprises 14 residues. V shed 5 bases and J 6 bases; nucleotides not matched to a gene: 5. The CDR3 DNA sequence: TGTGCCAGCAGTCCCGGGACTAGCCCCAATGAGCAGTTCTTC. Translated: CASSPGTSPNEQFF.

This clonotype was seen a few times. This chain uses TRBV7-3 with TRBJ1-2; TRBD1 might be the D (6 bases). This CDR3 comprises 14 residues. The germline V gene encodes CDR1 SGHTA and CDR2 FQGTGA. Trimming cost V 6 bases and J 0 bases, with 11 bases left between them. The CDR3 region is CASSPGASNYGYTF. The CDR3 DNA reads TGTGCCAGCAGTCCAGGGGCCTCTAACTATGGCTACACCTTC. Drawing the rest from reference TRBV7-3 and TRBJ1-2, the complete variable domain is GAGVSQTPSNKVTEKGKYVELRCDPISGHTALYWYRQSLGQGPEFLIYFQGTGAADDSGLPNDRFFAVRPEGSVSTLKIQRTERGDSAVYLCASSPGASNYGYTFGSGTRLTVV.

This clonotype appeared a few times. This sequence joins TRBV6-1 and TRBJ1-6; no reliable D call. The CDR3 totals 14 residues. CDR1 is MNHNS, CDR2 SASEGT, per germline. Between the trimmed V and J ends, which lost 8 bases and 10 bases, there was a span of 18 bases. CDR3 bases: TGTGCCAGCGGAGACCGGGCCGGTCGGTCACCCCTCCACTTT. Translating it yields CASGDRAGRSPLHF.

This clonotype has a handful of counts. V gene TRBV6-2 or TRBV6-3 combines with J gene TRBJ2-1, with D tentatively TRBD1 or TRBD2 (5 bases each). V was clipped by 10 bases and J by 2 bases, with 18 bases between them. CDR3 length: 15 amino acids. Looked up from germline, CDR1 is MNHEY and CDR2 is SVGEGT. The CDR3 sequence: CATEGRAKAYNEQFF. In DNA form, the CDR3 reads TGTGCCACCGAGGGGCGGGCCAAGGCCTACAATGAGCAGTTCTTC.

This clonotype was seen ten or more times. V gene TRBV2 combines with J gene TRBJ2-3; possibly TRBD1 or TRBD2 for D (5 bases each). Trimming shortened V by 7 bases and J by 2 bases, and 13 bases separated the two germline ends. The germline V gene has CDR1 SNHLY and CDR2 FYNNEI. This CDR3 is built from 14 residues. CDR3 bases: TGTGCCAGCAACTTTGATGGGACCACAGATACGCAGTATTTT. This gives the protein CASNFDGTTDTQYF. Full variable domain (rest looked up from reference TRBV2 and TRBJ2-3): EPEVTQTPSHQVTQMGQEVILRCVPISNHLYFYWYRQILGQKVEFLVSFYNNEISEKSEIFDDQFSVERPDGSNFTLKIRSTKLEDSAMYFCASNFDGTTDTQYFGPGTRLTVL.

This clonotype was seen ten or more times. The chain has TRBV18 and TRBJ2-1; no reliable D call. CDR1 and CDR2 from the germline V gene are KGHSH and LQKENI. The ends were cut back, 2 bases at V and 7 bases at J, with 6 bases in the middle. The CDR3 extends over 12 amino acids. CDR3 sequence (DNA): TGTGCCAGCTCACCAAGCCAGAATGAGCAGTTCTTC. Its protein product is CASSPSQNEQFF. Complete variable domain (other parts from reference TRBV18 and TRBJ2-1): NAGVMQNPRHLVRRRGQEARLRCSPMKGHSHVYWYRQLPEEGLKFMVYLQKENIIDESGMPKERFSAEFPKEGPSILRIQQVVRGDSAAYFCASSPSQNEQFFGPGTRLTVL.

This clonotype came up a few times. The chain employs TRBV27 and TRBJ1-2; 7 positions match TRBD1. The germline V gene has CDR1 MNHEY and CDR2 SMNVEV (reference sequence). V lost 4 bases to trimming and J lost 8 bases; unmatched junction nucleotides: 4. This CDR3 contains 12 residues. The CDR3 DNA reads TGTGCCAGCAGTTCGACAGGGTGGGGCTACACCTTC. Its translation: CASSSTGWGYTF.

This clonotype was picked up many times. V and J are TRBV7-8 and TRBJ2-3; the D call may be TRBD1 or TRBD2 (7 bases each). CDR3 length: 17 amino acids. V was shortened by 5 bases and J by 2 bases, with 20 bases between the two germline ends. Per germline, CDR1 SGHVS and CDR2 FQNEAQ. Here the CDR3 DNA reads TGTGCCAGCAGCCCCCAGGGGGGAGCGGGGTCCACAGATACGCAGTATTTT. Encoded protein: CASSPQGGAGSTDTQYF.

J is TRBJ2-7 and V is TRBV5-1; tentatively, D is TRBD1 (5 bases). The V end lost 2 bases, the J end lost 0 bases, and 12 bases lay between the germline ends. The CDR3 spans 15 residues. CDR1 SGHRS and CDR2 YFSETQ come from the germline V gene. As DNA, the CDR3 is TGCGCCAGCAGCTTAGGACATGCTAGCTCCTACGAGCAGTACTTC. Protein: CASSLGHASSYEQYF.

This clonotype was seen at least ten times. Compared with germline, one end of the junction differs, possibly owing to a read error. The chain links TRBV11-2 to TRBJ2-7; the match to TRBD2 covers 11 bases. Germline V gives CDR1 SGHAT, CDR2 FQNNGV. The CDR3 length is 16 residues. The CDR3 is CACSLRLAGLDYEQYF. The CDR3 coding sequence is TGTGCCTGCAGCTTACGACTAGCGGGATTGGACTACGAGCAGTACTTC. Together with reference TRBV11-2 and TRBJ2-7, the CDR3 gives the full variable domain: EAGVAQSPRYKIIEKRQSVAFWCNPISGHATLYWYQQILGQGPKLLIQFQNNGVVDDSQLPKDRFSAERLKGVDSTLKIQPAKLEDSAVYLCACSLRLAGLDYEQYFGPGTRLTVT.

This clonotype has ten or more counts. The genes are TRBV7-2 and TRBJ1-1; a weak D match, TRBD1 (5 bases). The CDR3 is 15 residues long. Trimming removed 5 bases at V and 5 bases at J, with 18 bases between. Germline CDR1 and CDR2: SGHTA and FQGNSA. The chain's CDR3 is CASSPGSRVRTEAFF. The DNA for the CDR3 is TGTGCCAGCAGCCCCGGATCCAGGGTTCGGACTGAAGCTTTCTTT.

This sequence joins TRBV29-1 and TRBJ1-4; the match to TRBD1 covers 9 bases. Germline values: CDR1 SQVTM, CDR2 ANQGSEA. Trimming removed 7 bases from V and 8 bases from J; junction bases left unmatched: 14. The CDR3 has 15 residues. The CDR3 DNA reads as TGCAGCGCCGGGGGCCAACAGGGGGCGCCGGAAAAACTGTTTTTT. It encodes CSAGGQQGAPEKLFF.

This chain joins TRBV5-1 and TRBJ1-1, with 9 bases identical to TRBD1. Germline V CDR1 and CDR2: SGHRS, YFSETQ. Losses at the gene ends were 4 bases for V and 6 bases for J; bases not matched to a gene: 10. This CDR3 region has 15 residues. CDR3 residues: CASSPRTGVVAEAFF. In nucleotides, the CDR3 is TGCGCCAGCAGCCCCAGGACAGGGGTGGTCGCTGAAGCTTTCTTT.

This chain connects TRBV5-6 to TRBJ2-1; the D is unclear. The CDR3 spans 12 residues. Trimming cost V 5 bases and J 14 bases, with 17 bases left between them. Germline lookup yields CDR1 SGHDT and CDR2 YYEEEE. CDR3 protein: CASRTGQPREFF. As DNA, the CDR3 is TGTGCCAGCAGGACTGGGCAGCCCCGGGAGTTCTTC.

This clonotype came up many times. This rearrangement joins TRBV11-3 to TRBJ2-2; the match to TRBD2 covers 15 bases. CDR1 and CDR2 (germline): SGHNT, YENEEA. The trim removed 1 base at V and 15 bases at J, leaving 6 bases unmatched. The CDR3 contains 15 residues. CDR3 nucleotides: TGTGCCAGCAGCTTAGTGGATGGACTAGCGGGAGGGTTGTTTTTT. It codes for CASSLVDGLAGGLFF.

This clonotype was detected only a few times. The chain couples TRBV6-1 to TRBJ2-7; D uncertain. Germline CDR1 and CDR2: MNHNS and SASEGT. Deletions cut 4 bases from V and 1 base from J, with 14 bases between. The CDR3 consists of 15 residues. The DNA for the CDR3 is TGTGCCAGCAGTGGACGTAGTTCGGGTTCCTACGAGCAGTACTTC. Residues: CASSGRSSGSYEQYF.

The chain carries TRBV2 and TRBJ1-1, with a possible D match to TRBD1 (5 bases). V was pared by 4 bases and J by 7 bases, with 16 bases between. Looked up from germline, CDR1 is SNHLY and CDR2 is FYNNEI. This CDR3 comprises 14 residues. DNA for the CDR3: TGTGCCAGCAGTGGAGGGGACCTCGAGGGTGAAGCTTTCTTT. Translating it yields CASSGGDLEGEAFF.